What follows are 10 T cell receptor beta chains derived from one specimen sequenced in a study of blood T cell repertoires in COVID-19. TCRdb's table, derived via immunoSEQ multiplex PCR, lists solely in-frame clones and lacks some. The table shows 200,000 to 300,000 clones, with 82% occurring only once. The specimen was peripheral blood. These receptor sequences come from a woman aged 60-75 years with active or convalescent COVID-19.

This sequence joins TRBV5-1 and TRBJ2-2, with 7 bases fitting TRBD1. The germline gives CDR1 SGHRS, CDR2 YFSETQ. This CDR3 comprises 15 residues. Germline trimming cut 6 bases from V and 5 bases from J; bases unmatched to any gene: 10. The CDR3 nucleotides read TGCGCCAGCAACCCCGGACAGGAACGGACCGGGGAGCTGTTTTTT. Translating gives CASNPGQERTGELFF.

The chain has TRBV15 and TRBJ2-5, with TRBD1 identical over 8 bases. With V trimmed by 0 bases and J by 3 bases, 15 bases remained unmatched. This CDR3 has 19 residues. Germline assignment: CDR1 LNHNV and CDR2 YYDKDF (reference sequence). The CDR3 protein is CATSRDSEQVPGGEETQYF. CDR3 nucleotide sequence: TGTGCCACCAGCAGAGATTCAGAACAGGTTCCAGGGGGCGAAGAGACCCAGTACTTC. The whole variable domain, remainder taken from reference TRBV15 and TRBJ2-5, is DAMVIQNPRYQVTQFGKPVTLSCSQTLNHNVMYWYQQKSSQAPKLLFHYYDKDFNNEADTPDNFQSRRPNTSFCFLDIRSPGLGDTAMYLCATSRDSEQVPGGEETQYFGPGTRLLVL.

The rearrangement joins TRBV7-2 to TRBJ1-1; TRBD1 agrees at 7 bases. The length of the CDR3 is 14 residues. Per the germline V gene, CDR1 is SGHTA and CDR2 is FQGNSA. V shed 5 bases, J shed 5 bases, and the junction held 8 bases outside the gene matches. The CDR3 sequence is CASSPGTEGTEAFF. CDR3 sequence (DNA): TGTGCCAGCAGCCCAGGGACAGAGGGTACTGAAGCTTTCTTT.

The rearrangement uses TRBV4-1 and TRBJ1-1; 7 bases match TRBD1. The CDR3 extends over 14 amino acids. Germline CDR1 and CDR2: MGHRA and YSYEKL. V was clipped by 2 bases and J by 14 bases; unmatched bases: 14. CDR3 residues: CASSQTGALVVGFF. The CDR3 DNA reads TGCGCCAGCAGCCAAACAGGGGCCTTAGTCGTGGGATTCTTT.

This clone has only one observation. This chain uses TRBV2 with TRBJ1-3; D not certain. Germline lookup yields CDR1 SNHLY and CDR2 FYNNEI. The CDR3 spans 14 residues. Trimming left V 6 bases short and J 2 bases short, with 11 bases between. The CDR3 DNA is TGTGCCAGCAGGGAGAGGGCGCCTGGAAACACCATATATTTT. This codes for CASRERAPGNTIYF.

The rearrangement uses TRBV9 and TRBJ2-5; TRBD2 matches 13 bases. This CDR3 is 16 amino acids long. V dropped 9 bases and J dropped 5; count of bases not matched to a gene: 13. In germline, CDR1 is SGDLS, CDR2 YYNGEE. CDR3 loop: CATRLAGGGGDETQYF. CDR3 in DNA: TGTGCCACCCGACTAGCGGGGGGAGGAGGGGACGAGACCCAGTACTTC. Filled out from reference TRBV9 and TRBJ2-5, the complete variable domain reads DSGVTQTPKHLITATGQRVTLRCSPRSGDLSVYWYQQSLDQGLQFLIQYYNGEERAKGNILERFSAQQFPDLHSELNLSSLELGDSALYFCATRLAGGGGDETQYFGPGTRLLVL.

The chain's CDR3 is CAISESDGGATTDTQYF. The DNA for the CDR3 is TGTGCCATCAGTGAGTCGGACGGGGGGGCAACGACAGATACGCAGTATTTT. The J gene is TRBJ2-3, the V gene TRBV10-3, with TRBD2 matching over 8 bases. The germline V gene has CDR1 ENHRY and CDR2 SYGVKD. Unmatched junction bases numbered 8, after V lost 0 bases and J lost 3 bases. The CDR3 is 17 residues long.

V usage is TRBV4-1 and J usage is TRBJ2-6; possibly TRBD2 for D (6 bases). The CDR3 extends over 18 amino acids. The V end lost 1 base, the J end lost 1 base, and 14 bases lay between the germline ends. The germline gives CDR1 MGHRA, CDR2 YSYEKL. In DNA form, the CDR3 reads TGCGCCAGCAGCCAAGGGGGACTTCGGGCGTCTGGGGCCAACGTCCTGACTTTC. It encodes CASSQGGLRASGANVLTF.

A single count supports this clone. The chain employs TRBV27 and TRBJ1-6; D is ambiguous. V lost 3 bases, J lost 0 bases, and 12 bases lay in between. This CDR3 comprises 17 residues. Germline CDR1 MNHEY, CDR2 SMNVEV (reference sequence). The CDR3 region has the DNA TGTGCCAGCAGTTTGGCGGGCCTGAGCTCCTATAATTCACCCCTCCACTTT. Its protein product is CASSLAGLSSYNSPLHF.

V and J are TRBV7-3 and TRBJ2-7, with 10 bases fitting TRBD1. Germline lookup yields CDR1 SGHTA and CDR2 FQGTGA. Trimming took 4 bases from V and 4 from J; bases not matched to a gene: 4. The CDR3 is 14 amino acids. CDR3 in amino acids: CASSSGGQGYEQYF. CDR3 bases: TGTGCCAGCAGCTCAGGGGGACAGGGGTACGAGCAGTACTTC.